Sequencing of this T cell receptor beta chain was carried out in a study of Graves' ophthalmopathy and Graves' hyperthyroidism. RNA transcripts yielded amplified TCR beta CDR3 regions. RT-PCR was first run with HTBI primers, then multiplex PCR in a second round. TCRdb passed the multiplex PCR reads through MiXCR, listing each CDR3 protein once. The sample holds some 1.1 million distinct CDR3 sequences, less than 45% seen once. Study-level points and caveats: Ophthalmopathy progression predictions by the model showed about 79% specificity and approximately 71% sensitivity. Blood repertoires reportedly contained most expanded thyroid clonotypes above 0.001 frequency. The 13-signature model separated ophthalmopathy from stable hyperthyroidism at just under 90% sensitivity and about 81% specificity.

This clonotype was observed many times. What it binds is not known. Material: peripheral blood or thyroid tissue (not recorded which). The sequence derives from an adult man with Graves' hyperthyroidism.

Here the CDR3 DNA reads TGTGCCAGCAGCCGGGATTTCACGACCGGGGAGCTGTTTTTT. Translated, it gives CASSRDFTTGELFF. The chain is built from TRBV7-2 and TRBJ2-2, with a possible D match to TRBD2 (5 bases). Trimming removed 5 bases from V and 5 bases from J, with 12 bases in between. The CDR3 is 14 amino acids. Germline V gives CDR1 SGHTA, CDR2 FQGNSA.